The 16 T cell receptor beta chains listed next were all sequenced from one sample in a study of control samples from healthy donors and cancer patients. Clones were read by immunoSEQ multiplex PCR, and TCRdb kept only the in-frame ones, dropping some. Of under 130,000 clones in the sample, under 90% were seen once. Sequenced sample: blood. The origin of the receptors is a woman in her 50s in good health.

The CDR3 DNA is TGTGCCAGCAGCCGGGACACGGGAATTAACTATGGCTACACCTTC. Protein sequence: CASSRDTGINYGYTF. The chain uses TRBV16 and TRBJ1-2, with a weak D call TRBD1 (6 bases). The CDR3 covers 15 residues. Trimming cost V 4 bases and J 1 base, with 13 bases left between them. From germline, CDR1 is KGHSY and CDR2 FQNENV.

CDR3 nucleotide sequence: TGTGCCAGCAGTAACTCCGGGACAGGGGTCCACGAGCAGTACTTC. Translating it yields CASSNSGTGVHEQYF. J is TRBJ2-7 and V is TRBV28; TRBD1 aligns across 10 bases. In germline, CDR1 is MDHEN, CDR2 SYDVKM. The length of the CDR3 is 15 residues. V trimming: 5 bases; J trimming: 5 bases; junction bases outside the gene matches: 9. Filled out from reference TRBV28 and TRBJ2-7, the complete variable domain reads DVKVTQSSRYLVKRTGEKVFLECVQDMDHENMFWYRQDPGLGLRLIYFSYDVKMKEKGDIPEGYSVSREKKERFSLILESASTNQTSMYLCASSNSGTGVHEQYFGPGTRLTVT.

This chain links TRBV7-2 with TRBJ1-2, with a weak D call TRBD1 (5 bases). The V end was cut by 1 base, the J end by 9 bases, with 18 bases between. The CDR3 totals 15 residues. From germline, CDR1 is SGHTA and CDR2 FQGNSA. The CDR3 sequence is CASSLVGLFRTSYTF. CDR3 DNA: TGTGCCAGCAGCTTAGTGGGACTCTTCAGGACAAGCTACACCTTC.

The chain links TRBV11-2 to TRBJ2-3, with D tentatively TRBD2 (6 bases). Germline loops: CDR1 SGHAT, CDR2 FQNNGV. V lost 0 bases to trimming and J lost 5 bases, with 12 bases between them. The CDR3 totals 15 residues. The CDR3 here is CASSLDGRGGDTQYF. The CDR3 nucleotides read TGTGCCAGCAGCTTAGACGGGAGAGGTGGAGATACGCAGTATTTT.

V gene TRBV6-5 combines with J gene TRBJ1-2, with D perhaps TRBD1 (5 bases). The germline gives CDR1 MNHEY, CDR2 SVGAGI. With 0 bases removed from V and 7 bases from J, the gap between germline ends came to 12 bases. The CDR3 sequence is 14 residues long. CDR3 sequence (DNA): TGTGCCAGCAGTTACTCGGAGGGGTATCGTGGCTACACCTTC. Translation: CASSYSEGYRGYTF.

The chain employs TRBV11-2 and TRBJ1-1, with D hard to call. Per germline, CDR1 SGHAT and CDR2 FQNNGV. Trimming cost V 0 bases and J 6 bases, with 8 bases left between them. CDR3 length: 13 amino acids. The CDR3 protein is CASSLERRAEAFF. CDR3 coding DNA: TGTGCCAGCAGCTTAGAACGGAGGGCTGAAGCTTTCTTT.

This sequence joins TRBV5-1 and TRBJ1-2; possibly TRBD1 for D (6 bases). CDR1 is SGHRS, CDR2 YFSETQ, per germline. V was shortened by 4 bases and J by 2 bases, with 12 bases between the two germline ends. The CDR3 sequence is 14 residues long. The CDR3 sequence is CASSDGQTNYGYTF. The CDR3 bases are TGCGCCAGCAGCGATGGACAGACCAACTATGGCTACACCTTC.

The rearrangement uses TRBV25-1 and TRBJ1-5; D is perhaps TRBD1 (5 bases). Germline V gives CDR1 MGHDK, CDR2 SYGVNS. The V gene lost 3 bases and the J gene lost 5 bases, with 17 bases spanning the gap. This CDR3 is 16 amino acids long. The CDR3 is CASSENRPGLHQPQHF. Here the CDR3 DNA reads TGTGCCAGCAGTGAGAATAGGCCGGGGCTCCATCAGCCCCAGCATTTT.

The chain employs TRBV28 and TRBJ1-6, with 7 bases fitting TRBD1. The CDR3 is 14 amino acids. The trim removed 7 bases at V and 7 bases at J, leaving 7 bases unmatched. Germline V gives CDR1 MDHEN, CDR2 SYDVKM. The DNA of the CDR3 is TGTGCCAGCACGCCGCAGGGGGAGAATTCACCCCTCCACTTT. It encodes CASTPQGENSPLHF.

CDR3 sequence reads: CASSEPGSQETQYF. The DNA of the CDR3 is TGTGCCAGCAGTGAGCCGGGATCTCAAGAGACCCAGTACTTC. The chain couples TRBV25-1 to TRBJ2-5, with a tentative D call TRBD2 (5 bases). Germline values: CDR1 MGHDK, CDR2 SYGVNS. Trimming removed 3 bases at V and 2 bases at J, with 10 bases between. The CDR3 totals 14 residues.

The V and J genes are TRBV7-2 and TRBJ2-4; 7 bases agree with TRBD1. CDR1 is SGHTA and CDR2 is FQGNSA in the germline V gene. The CDR3 covers 15 residues. V shed 5 bases and J 8 bases; nucleotides not matched to a gene: 12. The CDR3 bases are TGTGCCAGCAGCAATAACCGTGACAGGGCACACATTCAGTACTTC. This encodes CASSNNRDRAHIQYF.

The chain uses TRBV15 and TRBJ1-5; D unresolved. Germline V gene lookup returns CDR1 LNHNV and CDR2 YYDKDF (reference sequence). Trimming removed 0 bases at V and 6 bases at J, with 6 bases between. The CDR3 runs 13 residues. DNA for the CDR3: TGTGCCACCAGCAGAGATCCGTTTCAGCCCCAGCATTTT. Encoded protein: CATSRDPFQPQHF.

This sequence joins TRBV6-5 and TRBJ1-2, with D uncertain. Trimming stripped 0 bases from V and 4 bases from J, with 12 bases between. This CDR3 region has 15 residues. The V gene's germline CDR1 is MNHEY and CDR2 SVGAGI. CDR3 loop: CASSYSGGYVYGYTF. In nucleotides, the CDR3 is TGTGCCAGCAGTTACTCAGGAGGTTACGTCTATGGCTACACCTTC.

This chain joins TRBV19 and TRBJ1-3; D remains ambiguous. V was trimmed by 5 bases and J by 1 base, leaving 12 bases between them. CDR1 and CDR2 (germline): LNHDA, SQIVND (reference sequence). This CDR3 is 15 amino acids long. In DNA, the CDR3 is TGTGCCAGTAGTTTGACGTCAACGTCTGGAAACACCATATATTTT. As protein: CASSLTSTSGNTIYF.

In regard to this clone: Other DNA sequences in this sample translate to the same CDR3. The chain carries TRBV18 and TRBJ2-2; D gene ambiguous. Per germline, CDR1 KGHSH and CDR2 LQKENI. Trimming took 0 bases from V and 1 from J, leaving 0 bases between them. The length of the CDR3 is 13 residues. The CDR3 DNA is TGTGCCAGCTCACCACCGAACACCGGGGAGCTGTTTTTT. It specifies CASSPPNTGELFF.

The V and J genes are TRBV3-1 (or the pseudogene TRBV3-2) and TRBJ2-5, with no clear D. Germline assignment: CDR1 LGHDT and CDR2 YNNKEL (reference sequence). CDR3 length equals 15 residues. The ends were cut back, 3 bases at V and 2 bases at J, with 13 bases in the middle. CDR3 nucleotide sequence: TGTGCCAGCAGCCAGGGCAGCACTTCACAAGAGACCCAGTACTTC. This sequence encodes CASSQGSTSQETQYF.